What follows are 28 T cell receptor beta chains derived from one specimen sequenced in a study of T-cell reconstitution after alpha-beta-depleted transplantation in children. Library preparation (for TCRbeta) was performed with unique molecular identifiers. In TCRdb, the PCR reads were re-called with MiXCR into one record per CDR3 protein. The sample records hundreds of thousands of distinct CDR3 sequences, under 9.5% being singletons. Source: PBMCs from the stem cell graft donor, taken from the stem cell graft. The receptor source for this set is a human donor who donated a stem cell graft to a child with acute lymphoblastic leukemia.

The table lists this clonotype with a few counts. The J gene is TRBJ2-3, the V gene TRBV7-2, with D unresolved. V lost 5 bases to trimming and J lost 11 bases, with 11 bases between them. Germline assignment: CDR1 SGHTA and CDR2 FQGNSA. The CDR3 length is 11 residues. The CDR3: CASSRTPLQYF. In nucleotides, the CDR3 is TGTGCCAGCAGCAGAACACCGTTGCAGTATTTT.

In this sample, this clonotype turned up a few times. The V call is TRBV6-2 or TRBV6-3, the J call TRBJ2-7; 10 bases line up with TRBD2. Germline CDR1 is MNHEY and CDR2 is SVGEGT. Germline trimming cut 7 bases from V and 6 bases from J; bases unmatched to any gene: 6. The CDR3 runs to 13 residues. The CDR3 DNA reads TGTGCCAGCACACTTAGCGGGGGGATCGAGCAGTACTTC. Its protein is CASTLSGGIEQYF.

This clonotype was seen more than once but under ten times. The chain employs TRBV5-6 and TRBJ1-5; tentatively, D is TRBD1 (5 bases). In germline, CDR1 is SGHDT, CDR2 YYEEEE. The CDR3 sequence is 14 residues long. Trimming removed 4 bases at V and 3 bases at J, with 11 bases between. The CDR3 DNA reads TGTGCCAGCAGCAAGGGACGGGCCAATCAGCCCCAGCATTTT. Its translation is CASSKGRANQPQHF.

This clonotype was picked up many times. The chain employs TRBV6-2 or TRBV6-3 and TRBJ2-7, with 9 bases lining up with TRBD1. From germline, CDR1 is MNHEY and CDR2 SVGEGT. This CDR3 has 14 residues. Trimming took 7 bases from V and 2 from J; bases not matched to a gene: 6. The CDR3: CASTGDRAAYEQYF. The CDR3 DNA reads TGTGCCAGCACCGGGGACAGGGCGGCCTACGAGCAGTACTTC.

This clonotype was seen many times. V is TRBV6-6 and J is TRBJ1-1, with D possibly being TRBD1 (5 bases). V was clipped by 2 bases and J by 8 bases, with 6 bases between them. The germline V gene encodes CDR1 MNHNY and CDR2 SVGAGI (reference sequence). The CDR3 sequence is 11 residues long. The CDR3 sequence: CASSYGGEAFF. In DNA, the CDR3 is TGTGCCAGCAGTTACGGGGGGGAAGCTTTCTTT.

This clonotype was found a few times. In DNA form, the CDR3 reads TGTGCCAGCAGTTACCGGTGGGCGGGGGGAACCTACGAGCAGTACTTC. Amino acid sequence: CASSYRWAGGTYEQYF. The chain couples TRBV6-5 to TRBJ2-7; TRBD2 matches 8 bases. CDR3 size: 16 residues. Trimming at V came to 2 bases and at J to 2 bases, leaving 8 bases not matched to a gene. Germline CDR1 MNHEY, CDR2 SVGAGI.

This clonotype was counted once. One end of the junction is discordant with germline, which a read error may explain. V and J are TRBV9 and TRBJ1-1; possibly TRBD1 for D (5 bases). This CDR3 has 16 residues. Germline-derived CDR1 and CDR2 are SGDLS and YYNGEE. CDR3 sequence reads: CVSSVGVGQVNTEAFF. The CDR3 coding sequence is TGTGTCAGCAGCGTAGGGGTTGGGCAGGTGAACACTGAAGCTTTCTTT.

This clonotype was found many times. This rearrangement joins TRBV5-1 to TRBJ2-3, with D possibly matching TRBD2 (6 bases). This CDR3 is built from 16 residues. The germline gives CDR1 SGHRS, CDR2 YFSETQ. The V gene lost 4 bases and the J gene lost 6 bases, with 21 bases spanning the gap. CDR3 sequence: CASSRGVARTSDTQYF. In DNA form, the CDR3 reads TGCGCCAGCAGCCGCGGGGTAGCGCGGACCAGTGATACGCAGTATTTT.

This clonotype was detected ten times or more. This chain's CDR3 is CASRGGTGELFF. DNA of the CDR3: TGTGCGAGCCGGGGGGGCACCGGGGAGCTGTTTTTT. This chain uses TRBV7-9 with TRBJ2-2, with TRBD2 identical over 8 bases. Germline CDR1 SEHNR, CDR2 FQNEAQ (reference sequence). CDR3 size: 12 residues.

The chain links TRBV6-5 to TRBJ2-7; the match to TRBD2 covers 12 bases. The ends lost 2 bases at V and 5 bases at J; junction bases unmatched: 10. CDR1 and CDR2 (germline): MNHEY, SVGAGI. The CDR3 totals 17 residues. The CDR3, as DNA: TGTGCCAGCAGTTACACCCCCGCTAGCGGGGGGGCCCACGAGCAGTACTTC. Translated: CASSYTPASGGAHEQYF.

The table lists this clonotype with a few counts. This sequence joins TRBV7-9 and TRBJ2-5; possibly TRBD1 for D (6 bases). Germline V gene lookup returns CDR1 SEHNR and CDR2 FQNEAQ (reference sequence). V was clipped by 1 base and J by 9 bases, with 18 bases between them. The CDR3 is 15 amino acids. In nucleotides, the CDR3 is TGTGCCAGCAGCTTAGAGGACAGCAAAAGGGATGCCCAGTACTTC. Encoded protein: CASSLEDSKRDAQYF. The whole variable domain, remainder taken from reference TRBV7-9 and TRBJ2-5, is DTGVSQNPRHKITKRGQNVTFRCDPISEHNRLYWYRQTLGQGPEFLTYFQNEAQLEKSRLLSDRFSAERPKGSFSTLEIQRTEQGDSAMYLCASSLEDSKRDAQYFGPGTRLLVL.

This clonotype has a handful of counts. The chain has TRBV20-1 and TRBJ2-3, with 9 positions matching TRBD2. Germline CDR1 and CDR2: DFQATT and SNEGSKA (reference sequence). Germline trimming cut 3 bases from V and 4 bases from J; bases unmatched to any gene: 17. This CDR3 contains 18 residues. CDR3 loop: CSASPLAGGPFLADTQYF. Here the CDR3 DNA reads TGCAGTGCTAGCCCCCTGGCGGGGGGGCCTTTTTTAGCAGATACGCAGTATTTT.

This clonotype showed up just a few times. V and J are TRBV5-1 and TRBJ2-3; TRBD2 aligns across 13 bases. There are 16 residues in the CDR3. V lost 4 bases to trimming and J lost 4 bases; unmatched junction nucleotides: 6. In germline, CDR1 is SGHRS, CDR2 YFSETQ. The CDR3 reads CASSAPTSGGSDTQYF. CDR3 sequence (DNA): TGCGCCAGCAGCGCACCGACTAGCGGGGGGTCAGATACGCAGTATTTT.

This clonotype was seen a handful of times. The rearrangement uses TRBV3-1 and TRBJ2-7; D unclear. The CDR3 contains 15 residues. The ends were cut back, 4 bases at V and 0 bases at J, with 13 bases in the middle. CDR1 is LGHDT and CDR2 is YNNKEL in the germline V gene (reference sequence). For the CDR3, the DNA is TGTGCCAGCAGCCGTGGGCTCCAGCGCTCCTACGAGCAGTACTTC. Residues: CASSRGLQRSYEQYF.

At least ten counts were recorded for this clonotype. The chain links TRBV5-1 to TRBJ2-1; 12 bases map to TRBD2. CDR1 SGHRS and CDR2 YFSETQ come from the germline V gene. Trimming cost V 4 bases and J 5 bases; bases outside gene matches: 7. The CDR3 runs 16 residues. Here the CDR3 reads CASSHRTSGTNNEQFF. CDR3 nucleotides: TGCGCCAGCAGCCACCGGACTAGCGGGACTAACAATGAGCAGTTCTTC.

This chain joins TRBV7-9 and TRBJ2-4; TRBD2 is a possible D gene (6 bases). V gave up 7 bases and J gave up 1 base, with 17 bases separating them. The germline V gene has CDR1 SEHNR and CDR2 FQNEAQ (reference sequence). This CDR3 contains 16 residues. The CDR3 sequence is CASTNRGSGAKNIQYF. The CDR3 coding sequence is TGTGCCAGCACCAATCGGGGGTCAGGGGCCAAAAACATTCAGTACTTC. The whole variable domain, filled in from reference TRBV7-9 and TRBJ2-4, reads DTGVSQNPRHKITKRGQNVTFRCDPISEHNRLYWYRQTLGQGPEFLTYFQNEAQLEKSRLLSDRFSAERPKGSFSTLEIQRTEQGDSAMYLCASTNRGSGAKNIQYFGAGTRLSVL.

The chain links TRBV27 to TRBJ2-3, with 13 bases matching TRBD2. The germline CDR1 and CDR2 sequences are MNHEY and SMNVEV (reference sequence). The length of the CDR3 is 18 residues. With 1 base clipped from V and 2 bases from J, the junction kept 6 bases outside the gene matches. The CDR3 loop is CASSLWGTSGINTDTQYF. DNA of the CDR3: TGTGCCAGCAGTTTATGGGGGACTAGCGGGATAAACACAGATACGCAGTATTTT.

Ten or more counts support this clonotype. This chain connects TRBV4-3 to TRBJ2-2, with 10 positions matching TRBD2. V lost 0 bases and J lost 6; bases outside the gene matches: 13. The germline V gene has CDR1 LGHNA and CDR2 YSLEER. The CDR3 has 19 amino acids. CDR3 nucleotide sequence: TGCGCCAGCAGCCAAGATAGAAGCGGGGGGGGCCCGGGGTCCGGGGAGCTGTTTTTT. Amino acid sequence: CASSQDRSGGGPGSGELFF.

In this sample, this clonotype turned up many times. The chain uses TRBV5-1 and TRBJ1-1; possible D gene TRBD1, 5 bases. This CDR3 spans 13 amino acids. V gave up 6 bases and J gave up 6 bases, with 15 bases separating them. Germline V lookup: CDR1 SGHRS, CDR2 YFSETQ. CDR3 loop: CASTDGGWSEAFF. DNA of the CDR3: TGCGCCAGCACGGATGGGGGGTGGTCTGAAGCTTTCTTT.

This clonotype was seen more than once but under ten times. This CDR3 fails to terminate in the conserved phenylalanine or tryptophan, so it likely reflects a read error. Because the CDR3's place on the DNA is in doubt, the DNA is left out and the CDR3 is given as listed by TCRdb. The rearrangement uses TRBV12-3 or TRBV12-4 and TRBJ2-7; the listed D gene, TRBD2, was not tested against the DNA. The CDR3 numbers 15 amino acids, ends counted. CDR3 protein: CASSASIEGFGRDSH.

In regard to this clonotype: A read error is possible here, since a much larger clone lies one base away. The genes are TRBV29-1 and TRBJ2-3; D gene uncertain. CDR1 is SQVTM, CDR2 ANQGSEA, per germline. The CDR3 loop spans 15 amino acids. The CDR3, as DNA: TGCAGCGTTGAAGTCCAGCCTACCCTCACAGATACGGAGTATTTT. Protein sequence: CSVEVQPTLTDTEYF.

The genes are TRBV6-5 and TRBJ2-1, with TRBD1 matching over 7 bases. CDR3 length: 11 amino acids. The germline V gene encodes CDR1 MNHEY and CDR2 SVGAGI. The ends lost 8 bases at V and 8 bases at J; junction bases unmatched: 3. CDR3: CASRQGDEQFF. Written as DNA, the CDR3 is TGTGCCAGCCGACAGGGCGATGAGCAGTTCTTC.

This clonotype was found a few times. CDR3 coding DNA: TGCGCCAGCAGCTCCTCGGCTAGCGGGGCCTCCTACAATGAGCAGTTCTTC. This encodes CASSSSASGASYNEQFF. The chain recombines TRBV5-1 with TRBJ2-1; 9 bases fit TRBD2. Germline lookup yields CDR1 SGHRS and CDR2 YFSETQ. Trimming cost V 3 bases and J 0 bases; bases outside gene matches: 7. This CDR3 contains 17 residues.

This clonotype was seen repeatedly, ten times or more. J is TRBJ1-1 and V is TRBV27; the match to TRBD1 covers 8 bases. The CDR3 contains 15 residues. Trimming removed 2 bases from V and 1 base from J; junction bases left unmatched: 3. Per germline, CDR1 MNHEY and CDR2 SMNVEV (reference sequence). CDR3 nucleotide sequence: TGTGCCAGCAGTTTAGACAGGGGTTCGAACACTGAAGCTTTCTTT. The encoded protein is CASSLDRGSNTEAFF.

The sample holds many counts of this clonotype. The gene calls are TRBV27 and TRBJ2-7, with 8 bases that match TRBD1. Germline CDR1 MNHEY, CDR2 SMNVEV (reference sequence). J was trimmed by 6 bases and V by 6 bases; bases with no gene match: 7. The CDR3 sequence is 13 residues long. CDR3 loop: CASRTSTGAEQYF. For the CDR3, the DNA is TGTGCCAGCAGAACTTCGACAGGGGCCGAGCAGTACTTC.

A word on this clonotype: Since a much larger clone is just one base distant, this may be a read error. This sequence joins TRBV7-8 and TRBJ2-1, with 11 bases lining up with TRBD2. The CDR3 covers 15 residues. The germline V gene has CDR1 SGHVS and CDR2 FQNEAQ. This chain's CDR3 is CASILISGGAVEQFF. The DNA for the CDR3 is TGTGCCAGCATCTTAATTAGCGGGGGGGCAGTTGAGCAGTTCTTC.

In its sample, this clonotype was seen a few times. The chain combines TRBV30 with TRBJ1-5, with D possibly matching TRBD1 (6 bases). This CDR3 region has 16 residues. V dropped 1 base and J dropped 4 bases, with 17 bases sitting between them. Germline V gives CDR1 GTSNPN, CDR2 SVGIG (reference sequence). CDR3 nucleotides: TGTGCCTGGAGTGGGACAGCAAGAGGTAGGAATCAGCCCCAGCATTTT. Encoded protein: CAWSGTARGRNQPQHF. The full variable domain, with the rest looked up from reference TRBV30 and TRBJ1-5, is SQTIHQWPATLVQPVGSPLSLECTVEGTSNPNLYWYRQAAGRGLQLLFYSVGIGQISSEVPQNLSASRPQDRQFILSSKKLLLSDSGFYLCAWSGTARGRNQPQHFGDGTRLSIL.

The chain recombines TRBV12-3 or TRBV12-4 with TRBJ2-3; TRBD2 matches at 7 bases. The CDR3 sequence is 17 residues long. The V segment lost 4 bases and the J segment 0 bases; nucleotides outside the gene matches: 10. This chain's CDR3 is CASSSYPSGASTDTQYF. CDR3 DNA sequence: TGTGCCAGCAGTTCATATCCTAGCGGAGCTAGCACAGATACGCAGTATTTT.